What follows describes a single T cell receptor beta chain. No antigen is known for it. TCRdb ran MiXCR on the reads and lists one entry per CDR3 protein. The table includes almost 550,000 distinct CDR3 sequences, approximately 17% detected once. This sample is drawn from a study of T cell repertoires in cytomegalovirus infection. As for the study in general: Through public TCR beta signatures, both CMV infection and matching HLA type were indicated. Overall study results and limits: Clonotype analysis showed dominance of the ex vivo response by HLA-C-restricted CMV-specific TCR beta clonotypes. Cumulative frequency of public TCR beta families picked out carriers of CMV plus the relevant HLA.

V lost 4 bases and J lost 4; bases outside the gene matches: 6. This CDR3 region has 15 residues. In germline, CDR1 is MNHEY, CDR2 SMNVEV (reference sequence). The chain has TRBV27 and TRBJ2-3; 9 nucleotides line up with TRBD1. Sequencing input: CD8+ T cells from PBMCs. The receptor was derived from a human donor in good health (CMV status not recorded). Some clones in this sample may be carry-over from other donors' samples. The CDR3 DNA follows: TGTGCCAGCAGTTCGCGGGACAGGGTTGCAGATACGCAGTATTTT. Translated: CASSSRDRVADTQYF.